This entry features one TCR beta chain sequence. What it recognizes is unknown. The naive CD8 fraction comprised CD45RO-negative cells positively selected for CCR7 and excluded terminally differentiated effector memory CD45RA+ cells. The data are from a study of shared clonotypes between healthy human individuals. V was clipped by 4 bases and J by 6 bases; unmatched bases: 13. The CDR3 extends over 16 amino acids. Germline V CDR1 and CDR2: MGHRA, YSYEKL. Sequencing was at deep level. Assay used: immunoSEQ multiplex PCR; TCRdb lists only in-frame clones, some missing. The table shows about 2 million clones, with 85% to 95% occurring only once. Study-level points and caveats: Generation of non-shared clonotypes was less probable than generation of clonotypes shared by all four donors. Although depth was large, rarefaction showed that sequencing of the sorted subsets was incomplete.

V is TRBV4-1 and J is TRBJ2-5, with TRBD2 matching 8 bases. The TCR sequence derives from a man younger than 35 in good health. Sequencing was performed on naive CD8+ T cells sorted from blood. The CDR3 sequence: CASSPSGTSLEKTQYF. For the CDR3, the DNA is TGCGCCAGCAGCCCCAGCGGGACTAGTTTGGAAAAGACCCAGTACTTC.